These 25 T cell receptor beta chains share one sample of origin, sequenced in a study of beta chain features in type 1 diabetes. General study findings and limits: Shorter TCRB CDR3s, moderately but significantly so, marked every one of the four CD4+ subsets in Type 1 diabetes patients.

Investigators reverse transcribed all isolated RNA, so they sequenced expressed TCRB transcripts. Only in-frame clones appear in the TCRdb table, and some are missing; sequencing was by immunoSEQ multiplex PCR. The sample carries about 190,000 clones, approximately 7.8% recorded once. Antigens for these TCRs are unknown. The sequenced sample was central memory CD4+ T cells from blood. Receptors originate from a woman aged 40-49 years with type 1 diabetes.

In its sample, this clone was seen many times. CDR3 sequence: CASSQDRAGETQYF. The CDR3 DNA reads as TGCGCCAGCAGCCAAGATCGGGCGGGAGAGACCCAGTACTTC. V gene TRBV4-3 combines with J gene TRBJ2-5, with D perhaps TRBD2 (5 bases). The CDR3 spans 14 residues. Germline values: CDR1 LGHNA, CDR2 YSLEER. V was trimmed by 0 bases and J by 4 bases, leaving 9 bases between them.

This clone was observed many times. The chain joins TRBV25-1 to TRBJ1-4; D is possibly TRBD1 (5 bases). V lost 6 bases to trimming and J lost 8 bases, with 22 bases between them. The germline gives CDR1 MGHDK, CDR2 SYGVNS. The CDR3 is made up of 16 amino acids. For the CDR3, the DNA is TGTGCCAGCAGCGTAACCGTGGGGCCCGCAGGGGAAAAACTGTTTTTT. Residues: CASSVTVGPAGEKLFF.

In this sample, this clone turned up many times. This sequence joins TRBV29-1 and TRBJ1-2; D gene ambiguous. The V gene lost 2 bases and the J gene lost 1 base, with 5 bases spanning the gap. The CDR3 is 12 amino acids. From germline, CDR1 is SQVTM and CDR2 ANQGSEA. The CDR3 loop reads CSVESVNYGYTF. As DNA, the CDR3 is TGCAGCGTTGAATCCGTTAACTATGGCTACACCTTC.

The rearrangement links TRBV19 to TRBJ1-6, with 7 bases identical to TRBD1. The J segment lost 2 bases and the V segment lost 5 bases, leaving 9 bases of the junction unmatched. CDR1 is LNHDA, CDR2 SQIVND, per germline (reference sequence). The CDR3 loop spans 17 amino acids. CDR3 sequence: CASSLRDSSTYNSPLHF. The CDR3 bases are TGTGCCAGTAGTCTAAGGGACAGTTCCACCTATAATTCACCCCTCCACTTT. Using reference TRBV19 and TRBJ1-6 for the parts outside the CDR3, the full variable domain is DGGITQSPKYLFRKEGQNVTLSCEQNLNHDAMYWYRQDPGQGLRLIYYSQIVNDFQKGDIAEGYSVSREKKESFPLTVTSAQKNPTAFYLCASSLRDSSTYNSPLHFGNGTRLTVT.

J is TRBJ2-5 and V is TRBV7-2; TRBD2 matches 12 bases. Trimming removed 5 bases from V and 0 bases from J; junction bases left unmatched: 4. Germline V gives CDR1 SGHTA, CDR2 FQGNSA. This CDR3 region has 16 residues. The CDR3 region has the DNA TGTGCCAGCAGCCAATCTAGCGGGAGGGACCAAGAGACCCAGTACTTC. It is translated as CASSQSSGRDQETQYF.

This chain uses TRBV5-4 with TRBJ1-2; unclear D gene. The V and J ends lost 4 bases and 5 bases respectively, with 18 bases between them. Germline V CDR1 and CDR2: SGHNT, YYREEE (reference sequence). The CDR3 is 15 residues long. This CDR3 reads CASSRADGSWYGYTF. The CDR3 DNA reads TGTGCCAGCAGCCGAGCCGACGGGTCGTGGTATGGCTACACCTTC.

The V and J genes are TRBV6-5 and TRBJ1-6; 8 nucleotides align to TRBD1. Per germline, CDR1 MNHEY and CDR2 SVGAGI. The V and J ends lost 6 bases and 7 bases, in that order; junction bases with no gene match: 5. The CDR3 spans 14 residues. CDR3 amino acids: CASRGTGNNSPLHF. The CDR3 coding sequence is TGTGCCAGCAGGGGGACAGGAAACAATTCACCCCTCCACTTT.

This clone came up a few times. The chain links TRBV4-2 to TRBJ1-4, with 9 bases that match TRBD1. Germline loops: CDR1 LGHNA, CDR2 YNFKEQ. The CDR3 is 16 residues long. V trimming: 0 bases; J trimming: 5 bases; junction bases outside the gene matches: 4. CDR3 amino acids: CASSQDSTGGNEKLFF. The CDR3 DNA reads as TGTGCCAGCAGCCAAGATTCGACAGGGGGGAATGAAAAACTGTTTTTT.

In this sample, this clone turned up many times. This chain uses TRBV29-1 with TRBJ2-2; a possible D gene is TRBD1 (5 bases). Trimming left V 7 bases short and J 3 bases short, with 6 bases between. The V gene's germline CDR1 is SQVTM and CDR2 ANQGSEA. The CDR3 is made up of 11 amino acids. The CDR3 sequence is CSAGHTGELFF. The CDR3 region has the DNA TGCAGCGCAGGGCACACCGGGGAGCTGTTTTTT.

The chain has TRBV9 and TRBJ2-3; 14 bases are a match to TRBD2. Germline lookup yields CDR1 SGDLS and CDR2 YYNGEE. V shed 5 bases and J 2 bases; nucleotides not matched to a gene: 7. The CDR3 is 17 residues long. The CDR3 region is CASRPGTSGRVTDTQYF. The CDR3 DNA is TGTGCCAGCAGGCCCGGGACTAGCGGGAGAGTCACAGATACGCAGTATTTT.

This clone was counted between two and nine times. The rearrangement joins TRBV4-3 to TRBJ1-4; maybe TRBD1 (5 bases). Between the trimmed V and J ends, which lost 0 bases and 13 bases, there was a span of 30 bases. Germline-derived CDR1 and CDR2 are LGHNA and YSLEER. The CDR3 is 19 residues long. The CDR3 loop is CASSQEIGAGRSTLFGLFF. DNA of the CDR3: TGCGCCAGCAGCCAAGAAATCGGGGCGGGGCGGAGTACCCTCTTCGGACTGTTTTTT.

V gene TRBV4-2 combines with J gene TRBJ2-3, with TRBD2 matching 7 bases. The CDR3 length is 17 residues. Per germline, CDR1 LGHNA and CDR2 YNFKEQ. V lost 2 bases, J lost 0 bases, and 8 bases stayed unmatched. The CDR3 reads CASSQQTGTTSTDTQYF. For the CDR3, the DNA is TGTGCCAGCAGCCAACAAACGGGGACTACTAGCACAGATACGCAGTATTTT.

This clone was observed a handful of times. V is TRBV19 and J is TRBJ1-2; 8 bases map to TRBD1. The CDR3 length is 15 residues. Germline lookup yields CDR1 LNHDA and CDR2 SQIVND (reference sequence). V shed 3 bases and J 8 bases; nucleotides not matched to a gene: 11. The CDR3 sequence: CASSITRQGTAGYTF. In DNA, the CDR3 is TGTGCCAGTAGTATTACGAGACAGGGGACGGCGGGCTACACCTTC.

J is TRBJ1-5 and V is TRBV6-6; D gene ambiguous. This CDR3 comprises 14 residues. Trimming left V 6 bases short and J 11 bases short, with 20 bases between. Germline V lookup: CDR1 MNHNY, CDR2 SVGAGI (reference sequence). As DNA, the CDR3 is TGTGCCAGCAGACAAGACTCGACCACCTCGTCCCAGCATTTT. This gives the protein CASRQDSTTSSQHF.

V usage is TRBV5-5 and J usage is TRBJ2-4, with D unresolved. V was pared by 2 bases and J by 5 bases, with 11 bases between. This CDR3 comprises 14 residues. Germline assignment: CDR1 SGHKS and CDR2 YYEKEE (reference sequence). The DNA for the CDR3 is TGTGCCAGCAGCTTAGACGGGTGGCAAAACATTCAGTACTTC. Amino acid sequence: CASSLDGWQNIQYF.

The rearrangement uses TRBV7-2 and TRBJ1-6; a possible D gene is TRBD1 (6 bases). The germline gives CDR1 SGHTA, CDR2 FQGNSA. There are 16 residues in the CDR3. Between the trimmed V and J ends, which lost 5 bases and 2 bases, there was a span of 13 bases. The CDR3, as DNA: TGTGCCAGCAGCCGAACAGGGAAAACCTATAATTCACCCCTCCACTTT. It translates to CASSRTGKTYNSPLHF.

This clone came up once. The CDR3 DNA reads as TGTGCCTGGACGATCGGGGGGCCTGGAAACACCATATATTTT. This encodes CAWTIGGPGNTIYF. The chain uses TRBV30 and TRBJ1-3; maybe TRBD1 (6 bases). CDR1 and CDR2 (germline): GTSNPN, SVGIG (reference sequence). Trimming cost V 4 bases and J 2 bases, with 12 bases left between them. CDR3 length: 14 amino acids.

Only a few counts were recorded for this clone. This chain connects TRBV28 to TRBJ1-1; 7 bases line up with TRBD1. Looked up from germline, CDR1 is MDHEN and CDR2 is SYDVKM. The CDR3 totals 12 residues. With V trimmed by 5 bases and J by 8 bases, 5 bases remained unmatched. The CDR3 sequence is CASSPWTGEAFF. The CDR3 bases are TGTGCCAGCAGTCCCTGGACAGGAGAAGCTTTCTTT. Based on the CDR3 plus reference TRBV28 and TRBJ1-1, the full variable domain is DVKVTQSSRYLVKRTGEKVFLECVQDMDHENMFWYRQDPGLGLRLIYFSYDVKMKEKGDIPEGYSVSREKKERFSLILESASTNQTSMYLCASSPWTGEAFFGQGTRLTVV.

This clone occurred a few times. The chain carries TRBV5-4 and TRBJ1-1; unclear D gene. Germline loops: CDR1 SGHNT, CDR2 YYREEE (reference sequence). This CDR3 spans 16 amino acids. V shed 3 bases and J shed 0 bases, with 15 bases lying between them. Written as DNA, the CDR3 is TGTGCCAGCAGCTCGTCGACCTGGACTGTGAACACTGAAGCTTTCTTT. Its protein is CASSSSTWTVNTEAFF.

The chain couples TRBV7-9 to TRBJ1-2; the D is unclear. V lost 2 bases and J 3 bases, leaving 4 bases between the germline ends. The germline V gene encodes CDR1 SEHNR and CDR2 FQNEAQ (reference sequence). This CDR3 is 12 amino acids long. The CDR3 coding sequence is TGTGCCAGCAGCTTACAGGACTATGGCTACACCTTC. It codes for CASSLQDYGYTF. Using reference TRBV7-9 and TRBJ1-2 for the parts outside the CDR3, the full variable domain is DTGVSQNPRHKITKRGQNVTFRCDPISEHNRLYWYRQTLGQGPEFLTYFQNEAQLEKSRLLSDRFSAERPKGSFSTLEIQRTEQGDSAMYLCASSLQDYGYTFGSGTRLTVV.

This clone came up a few times. This chain joins TRBV5-1 and TRBJ2-5; 8 bases are a match to TRBD1. J was trimmed by 2 bases and V by 5 bases; bases with no gene match: 8. This CDR3 is built from 15 residues. Per the germline V gene, CDR1 is SGHRS and CDR2 is YFSETQ. As DNA, the CDR3 is TGCGCCAGCAGGGAATTAGGACAGGGACAAGAGACCCAGTACTTC. Its translation is CASRELGQGQETQYF.

There are a few counts of this clone. This chain links TRBV4-2 with TRBJ2-1, with D unresolved. In germline, CDR1 is LGHNA, CDR2 YNFKEQ. The CDR3 has 14 amino acids. V shed 1 base and J shed 5 bases, with 9 bases lying between them. The CDR3 reads CASSQGALDNEQFF. The CDR3 DNA reads TGTGCCAGCAGCCAAGGGGCACTTGACAATGAGCAGTTCTTC.

The chain recombines TRBV7-2 with TRBJ2-5; D is unclear. CDR3 size: 13 residues. Trimming shortened V by 3 bases and J by 5 bases, and 10 bases separated the two germline ends. Germline V CDR1 and CDR2: SGHTA, FQGNSA. CDR3 loop: CASSLVVEETQYF. CDR3 coding DNA: TGTGCCAGCAGCTTGGTTGTGGAGGAGACCCAGTACTTC.

This clone was seen ten or more times. This rearrangement joins TRBV7-3 to TRBJ2-1, with a tentative D call TRBD2 (6 bases). In germline, CDR1 is SGHTA, CDR2 FQGTGA. This CDR3 is 16 amino acids long. Trimming removed 0 bases from V and 1 base from J, with 10 bases in between. The CDR3, as DNA: TGTGCCAGCAGCTTAACGTTCGGGGGATCCTACAATGAGCAGTTCTTC. This gives the protein CASSLTFGGSYNEQFF.

The V gene is TRBV5-1, the J gene TRBJ2-5, with D possibly TRBD1 on 5 matching bases. The germline V gene encodes CDR1 SGHRS and CDR2 YFSETQ. This CDR3 spans 15 amino acids. Trimming pared 2 bases from V and 1 base from J, leaving 12 bases between. The CDR3 reads CASSFQGHSQETQYF. CDR3 DNA sequence: TGCGCCAGCAGCTTCCAAGGACATAGCCAAGAGACCCAGTACTTC.